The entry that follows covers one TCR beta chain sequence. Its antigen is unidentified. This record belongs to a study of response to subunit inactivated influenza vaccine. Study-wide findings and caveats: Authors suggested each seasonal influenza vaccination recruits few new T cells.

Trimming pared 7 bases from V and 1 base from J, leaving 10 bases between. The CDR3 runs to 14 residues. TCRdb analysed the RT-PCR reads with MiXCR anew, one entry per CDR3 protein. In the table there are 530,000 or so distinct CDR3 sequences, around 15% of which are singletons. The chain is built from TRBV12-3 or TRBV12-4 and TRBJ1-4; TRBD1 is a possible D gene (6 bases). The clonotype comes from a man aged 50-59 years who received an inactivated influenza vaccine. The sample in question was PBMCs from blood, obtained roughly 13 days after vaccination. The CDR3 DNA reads TGTGCCAGCACCCAGGGGTTAACTAATGAAAAACTGTTTTTT. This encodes CASTQGLTNEKLFF.